Shown below are 9 T cell receptor beta chains from a single sample sequenced in a study of T cell responses to AZD1222 COVID-19 vaccine. Data came from immunoSEQ multiplex PCR; TCRdb stores just in-frame clones and leaves some out. This sample has about 120,000 clones, with 87% found just once. This material consisted of peripheral blood, taken 28 days after the second AZD1222 dose. These receptors were collected from an adult who received the AZD1222 COVID-19 vaccine.

The J gene is TRBJ2-7, the V gene TRBV7-3; D uncertain. From germline, CDR1 is SGHTA and CDR2 FQGTGA. Between the trimmed V and J ends, which lost 5 bases and 2 bases, there was a span of 10 bases. The CDR3 covers 13 residues. The CDR3 region has the DNA TGTGCCAGCAGCCTACAGAGTACCTACGAGCAGTACTTC. Its translation is CASSLQSTYEQYF. The variable domain in full, with the rest retrieved from reference TRBV7-3 and TRBJ2-7, is GAGVSQTPSNKVTEKGKYVELRCDPISGHTALYWYRQSLGQGPEFLIYFQGTGAADDSGLPNDRFFAVRPEGSVSTLKIQRTERGDSAVYLCASSLQSTYEQYFGPGTRLTVT.

V usage is TRBV6-2 or TRBV6-3 and J usage is TRBJ2-7; TRBD2 aligns across 9 bases. V was pared by 4 bases and J by 0 bases, with 7 bases of the junction left unmatched. In germline, CDR1 is MNHEY, CDR2 SVGEGT. The CDR3 is 16 residues long. In DNA form, the CDR3 reads TGTGCCAGCAGTTCGCAGCTAGCGGGGTACTCCTACGAGCAGTACTTC. Its translation is CASSSQLAGYSYEQYF.

The J gene is TRBJ1-1, the V gene TRBV7-2; D gene ambiguous. V was shortened by 3 bases and J by 1 base, with 9 bases between the two germline ends. The CDR3 runs to 14 residues. The germline V gene has CDR1 SGHTA and CDR2 FQGNSA. The CDR3 DNA reads as TGTGCCAGCAGCTTGTCGGGAGGGAACACTGAAGCTTTCTTT. It translates to CASSLSGGNTEAFF. The whole variable domain, remainder taken from reference TRBV7-2 and TRBJ1-1, is GAGVSQSPSNKVTEKGKDVELRCDPISGHTALYWYRQSLGQGLEFLIYFQGNSAPDKSGLPSDRFSAERTGGSVSTLTIQRTQQEDSAVYLCASSLSGGNTEAFFGQGTRLTVV.

The rearrangement joins TRBV9 to TRBJ1-6; D uncertain. Germline V lookup: CDR1 SGDLS, CDR2 YYNGEE. Trimming removed 0 bases from V and 3 bases from J, with 10 bases in between. This CDR3 contains 16 residues. CDR3 nucleotide sequence: TGTGCCAGCAGCGTAGGGGAGCCTTTCTATAATTCACCCCTCCACTTT. Residues: CASSVGEPFYNSPLHF.

This clone came up a few times. This CDR3 reads CASSRGDRGPYEQYF. The CDR3 bases are TGTGCCAGCAGCCGGGGGGACAGGGGACCTTACGAGCAGTACTTC. The genes are TRBV14 and TRBJ2-7, with 10 bases lining up with TRBD1. The V and J ends lost 4 bases and 4 bases, in that order; junction bases with no gene match: 7. CDR1 and CDR2 from the germline V gene are SGHDN and FVKESK. The CDR3 length is 15 residues.

The chain employs TRBV19 and TRBJ1-6; the D is unclear. The V end was cut by 5 bases, the J end by 0 bases, with 14 bases between. The CDR3 extends over 17 amino acids. The germline CDR1 and CDR2 sequences are LNHDA and SQIVND (reference sequence). The CDR3 coding sequence is TGTGCCAGTAGTCTAGGACGGGAAAGCTCCTATAATTCACCCCTCCACTTT. Translation gives CASSLGRESSYNSPLHF.

This clone was seen just once. This chain joins TRBV24-1 and TRBJ2-1, with TRBD1 identical over 9 bases. In germline, CDR1 is KGHDR, CDR2 SFDVKD. This CDR3 region has 15 residues. The V and J ends lost 3 bases and 8 bases, in that order; junction bases with no gene match: 7. As DNA, the CDR3 is TGTGCCACCAGTGATATGGGACAGGGTAATTATGAGCAGTTCTTC. Its protein is CATSDMGQGNYEQFF.

The V and J genes are TRBV15 and TRBJ1-1; 8 bases align to TRBD1. V lost 3 bases and J lost 0; bases outside the gene matches: 0. The germline V gene encodes CDR1 LNHNV and CDR2 YYDKDF (reference sequence). CDR3 length equals 14 residues. The CDR3 DNA follows: TGTGCCACCAGCAGGGACAGGGTGAACACTGAAGCTTTCTTT. Translating it yields CATSRDRVNTEAFF.

V is TRBV6-2 or TRBV6-3 and J is TRBJ2-1, with a possible D match to TRBD2 (5 bases). Between the trimmed V and J ends, which lost 4 bases and 4 bases, there was a span of 23 bases. CDR1 is MNHEY and CDR2 is SVGEGT in the germline V gene. The CDR3 spans 18 residues. CDR3 coding DNA: TGTGCCAGCAGTTTAATACCTTCGTTGGCCCGGGGATACAATGAGCAGTTCTTC. Its translation is CASSLIPSLARGYNEQFF.